This is a list of T cell receptor beta chains from one sample in a study of human T cells and chemical hapten exposure. MiXCR, applied by TCRdb to the RACE reads, yields one record per CDR3 protein. The sample holds about 120,000 distinct CDR3 sequences, approximately 12% seen once. Sequencing was performed on whole blood, taken in connection with sensitization to the hapten diphenylcyclopropenone (DPC). Receptors originate from a young woman with alopecia areata. Some clones in this sample may be carry-over from other donors' samples. Both conserved end residues are part of each CDR3. The order of the fields is V gene, clone size, D gene, J gene, CDR3 protein, CDR3 DNA. D genes are given only for firm matches. Some rows mark clone size as missing; the rest say once, few, many or name a class of expanded clone.

V: TRBV7-6
size: many
D: -
J: TRBJ1-1
CDR3: CASGVDPNTEAFF
DNA: TGTGCCAGCGGTGTGGATCCGAACACTGAAGCTTTCTTT

V: TRBV5-4
size: many
D: -
J: TRBJ1-2
CDR3: CASSLVGAGYTF
DNA: TGTGCCAGCAGCTTGGTGGGGGCTGGCTACACCTTC

V: TRBV7-8
size: -
D: -
J: TRBJ1-4
CDR3: CASSPRRRWGEKLFF
DNA: TGTGCCAGCAGCCCGCGGCGGAGGTGGGGGGAAAAACTGTTTTTT

V: TRBV6-2/TRBV6-3
size: few
D: -
J: TRBJ2-7
CDR3: CASRTFYEQYF
DNA: TGTGCCAGCAGAACTTTCTACGAGCAGTACTTC

V: TRBV15
size: -
D: -
J: TRBJ2-7
CDR3: CATSRAIDMAEQYF
DNA: TGTGCCACCAGCAGGGCTATCGACATGGCCGAGCAGTACTTC

V: TRBV6-2/TRBV6-3
size: few
D: -
J: TRBJ1-1
CDR3: CAGTKQGEAFF
DNA: TGTGCCGGCACCAAACAGGGTGAAGCTTTCTTT

V: TRBV20-1
size: -
D: -
J: TRBJ2-2
CDR3: CSARDPGLETGELFF
DNA: TGCAGTGCTAGAGACCCGGGACTGGAAACCGGGGAGCTGTTTTTT

V: TRBV28
size: few
D: -
J: TRBJ1-4
CDR3: CASSLWGRGGEKLFF
DNA: TGTGCCAGCAGTTTATGGGGGCGCGGTGGTGAAAAACTGTTTTTT

V: TRBV19
size: once
D: TRBD1
J: TRBJ2-5
CDR3: CASSRGTGAGETQYF
DNA: TGTGCCAGTAGCCGCGGGACAGGGGCCGGAGAGACCCAGTACTTC

V: TRBV19
size: -
D: -
J: TRBJ2-1
CDR3: CASLGAKRGWGEQFF
DNA: TGTGCCAGTTTAGGAGCTAAAAGGGGCTGGGGAGAGCAGTTCTTC

V: TRBV5-1
size: few
D: -
J: TRBJ2-6
CDR3: CASKVGERANVLTF
DNA: TGCGCCAGCAAGGTCGGCGAGCGGGCCAACGTCCTGACTTTC

V: TRBV4-1
size: -
D: -
J: TRBJ1-2
CDR3: CASSQEVASSYGYTF
DNA: TGCGCCAGCAGCCAAGAGGTGGCATCTAGCTATGGCTACACCTTC

V: TRBV2
size: -
D: TRBD2
J: TRBJ2-1
CDR3: CAAKRLAGNYNEQFF
DNA: TGTGCCGCCAAGCGACTAGCGGGGAACTACAATGAGCAGTTCTTC

V: TRBV7-9
size: few
D: -
J: TRBJ2-1
CDR3: CASSLGPYYNEQFF
DNA: TGTGCCAGCAGCTTAGGTCCTTACTACAATGAGCAGTTCTTC

V: TRBV6-5
size: -
D: TRBD1
J: TRBJ2-1
CDR3: CASSRSRQGVYNEQFF
DNA: TGTGCCAGCAGTCGCTCTCGGCAGGGGGTCTACAATGAGCAGTTCTTC

V: TRBV21-1
size: -
D: -
J: TRBJ1-1
CDR3: CASSTRGEERTEAFF
DNA: TGTGCCAGCAGCACCAGGGGCGAGGAGAGGACTGAAGCTTTCTTT

V: TRBV12-3/TRBV12-4
size: few
D: TRBD1
J: TRBJ2-5
CDR3: CASSQQGLQQETQYF
DNA: TGTGCCAGCAGCCAACAGGGGCTTCAACAAGAGACCCAGTACTTC

V: TRBV11-2
size: few
D: -
J: TRBJ2-7
CDR3: CASSFQRSSYEQYF
DNA: TGTGCCAGCAGCTTTCAGCGGAGCTCCTACGAGCAGTACTTC

V: TRBV9
size: -
D: -
J: TRBJ1-5
CDR3: CASSTGSNQPQHF
DNA: TGTGCCAGCAGTACGGGGAGCAATCAGCCCCAGCATTTT

V: TRBV2
size: -
D: -
J: TRBJ1-6
CDR3: CASNSGRTYNSPLHF
DNA: TGTGCCAGCAATTCGGGGAGGACCTATAATTCACCCCTCCACTTT

V: TRBV7-3
size: few
D: -
J: TRBJ2-7
CDR3: CASSLTGQGTTEQYF
DNA: TGTGCCAGCAGCTTAACGGGGCAGGGGACTACCGAGCAGTACTTC

V: TRBV18
size: -
D: TRBD1
J: TRBJ2-3
CDR3: CASSPRGQGTDTQYF
DNA: TGTGCCAGCTCACCACGGGGACAGGGCACAGATACGCAGTATTTT

V: TRBV9
size: many
D: TRBD2
J: TRBJ2-7
CDR3: CASSATGTSAEQYF
DNA: TGTGCCAGCAGCGCTACCGGGACTAGCGCCGAGCAGTACTTC

V: TRBV4-3
size: few
D: -
J: TRBJ1-6
CDR3: CASSQDLGSPAANSPLHF
DNA: TGCGCCAGCAGCCAAGATCTAGGTTCCCCAGCCGCTAATTCACCCCTCCACTTT